These 21 T cell receptor beta chains were all obtained from the same sample, sequenced in a study of regulatory T cells in long-lasting Graves disease. Arm-PCR of CDR3 regions and iRepertoire HTBI primers were the basis on which TCR beta libraries were built. TCRdb itself ran the multiplex PCR reads through MiXCR, one entry per CDR3 protein. The sample shows 500,000 or so distinct CDR3 sequences, roughly 15% of them seen only once. Sample time point: newly diagnosed GD, antithyroid drugs for less than 3 months. PBMC RNA served as the TCR library source. A further study also used this sample, focusing on T cells in Graves' hyperthyroidism and ophthalmopathy.

The specimen was peripheral blood mononuclear cells (PBMCs), collected at new diagnosis, from a patient treated with antithyroid drugs. The origin of the receptors is a woman in her forties or fifties with Graves disease.

The table lists this clonotype with a few counts. The chain employs TRBV3-1 and TRBJ2-7; TRBD2 aligns across 7 bases. Germline CDR1 reads LGHDT; CDR2 reads YNNKEL (reference sequence). The V segment lost 4 bases and the J segment 1 base; nucleotides outside the gene matches: 7. The CDR3 contains 15 residues. CDR3 sequence: CASSPGWGGSYEQYF. In DNA form, the CDR3 reads TGTGCCAGCAGCCCAGGTTGGGGGGGATCCTACGAGCAGTACTTC.

This chain uses TRBV19 with TRBJ2-6, with unresolved D. Germline V gene sequence: CDR1 LNHDA, CDR2 SQIVND (reference sequence). The CDR3 covers 15 residues. V gave up 3 bases and J gave up 2 bases, with 8 bases separating them. CDR3 protein: CASSIGVPGANVLTF. For the CDR3, the DNA is TGTGCCAGTAGTATTGGTGTTCCTGGGGCCAACGTCCTGACTTTC.

V and J are TRBV5-6 and TRBJ1-4; TRBD1 is a possible D gene (6 bases). With 0 bases removed from V and 6 bases from J, the gap between germline ends came to 12 bases. CDR1 and CDR2 (germline): SGHDT, YYEEEE. This CDR3 is built from 15 residues. The CDR3 here is CASSLGGPLDEKLFF. The DNA of the CDR3 is TGTGCCAGCAGCTTGGGGGGGCCGCTGGATGAAAAACTGTTTTTT.

This clonotype was seen more than once but under ten times. The chain recombines TRBV19 with TRBJ2-3, with D perhaps TRBD2 (5 bases). Germline loops: CDR1 LNHDA, CDR2 SQIVND (reference sequence). The CDR3 runs to 15 residues. Trimming stripped 6 bases from V and 5 bases from J, with 18 bases between. The DNA of the CDR3 is TGTGCCAGTAGCGAACCCTCGATAGGGAGAGATACGCAGTATTTT. It specifies CASSEPSIGRDTQYF.

V and J are TRBV5-1 and TRBJ2-1, with 8 bases lining up with TRBD2. Trimming removed 0 bases from V and 7 bases from J; junction bases left unmatched: 6. CDR1 SGHRS and CDR2 YFSETQ come from the germline V gene. The CDR3 has 15 residues. The CDR3 region has the DNA TGCGCCAGCAGCTTGGTGATAGCGGGATTGAATGAGCAGTTCTTC. Translation gives CASSLVIAGLNEQFF.

The table lists this clonotype with a few counts. The gene calls are TRBV6-1 and TRBJ2-3; D gene uncertain. Germline-derived CDR1 and CDR2 are MNHNS and SASEGT. CDR3 length equals 13 residues. V was pared by 8 bases and J by 0 bases, with 9 bases between. The DNA for the CDR3 is TGTGCCAGCGACCCCCCTAGCACAGATACGCAGTATTTT. Residues: CASDPPSTDTQYF.

The chain joins TRBV2 to TRBJ2-2; 7 bases match TRBD2. Germline lookup yields CDR1 SNHLY and CDR2 FYNNEI. The CDR3 is 14 amino acids. The J segment lost 2 bases and the V segment lost 7 bases, leaving 4 bases of the junction unmatched. The CDR3 sequence: CASTSGQNTGELFF. Here the CDR3 DNA reads TGTGCCAGCACTAGCGGCCAAAACACCGGGGAGCTGTTTTTT.

The chain recombines TRBV7-3 with TRBJ2-3; D gene unclear. Germline V lookup: CDR1 SGHTA, CDR2 FQGTGA. The V end lost 1 base, the J end lost 6 bases, and 11 bases lay between the germline ends. This CDR3 region has 14 residues. CDR3 loop: CASSLNAPGDTQYF. DNA for the CDR3: TGTGCCAGCAGCTTAAACGCCCCTGGCGATACGCAGTATTTT.

In its sample, this clonotype was seen a few times. The V call is TRBV28, the J call TRBJ1-5, with D perhaps matching TRBD1 (6 bases). Trimming shortened V by 5 bases and J by 2 bases, and 13 bases separated the two germline ends. This CDR3 is 15 amino acids long. In germline, CDR1 is MDHEN, CDR2 SYDVKM. The CDR3 sequence is CASSAGAGGNQPQHF. The CDR3 DNA is TGTGCCAGCAGTGCCGGGGCAGGGGGCAATCAGCCCCAGCATTTT.

In this sample, this clonotype turned up once. The chain uses TRBV28 and TRBJ1-4; weak D call: TRBD1 (5 bases). Germline CDR1 reads MDHEN; CDR2 reads SYDVKM. This CDR3 comprises 13 residues. Trimming removed 11 bases from V and 8 bases from J, with 18 bases in between. The CDR3 bases are TGTGCCGGAGGGCAGGGAGGTCAGGAAAAACTGTTTTTT. Translating gives CAGGQGGQEKLFF.

The chain carries TRBV19 and TRBJ2-1; D might be TRBD1 or TRBD2, each matching 7 bases. V dropped 9 bases and J dropped 4 bases, with 25 bases sitting between them. Germline assignment: CDR1 LNHDA and CDR2 SQIVND (reference sequence). CDR3 length equals 17 residues. The CDR3 bases are TGTGCCAGCAGGGGGGCGGCTAGCGGAGGGGGATACAATGAGCAGTTCTTC. This gives the protein CASRGAASGGGYNEQFF. Full variable domain (missing parts from reference TRBV19 and TRBJ2-1): DGGITQSPKYLFRKEGQNVTLSCEQNLNHDAMYWYRQDPGQGLRLIYYSQIVNDFQKGDIAEGYSVSREKKESFPLTVTSAQKNPTAFYLCASRGAASGGGYNEQFFGPGTRLTVL.

Many counts were recorded for this clonotype. The CDR3 loop is CASSLGDYGYTF. As DNA, the CDR3 is TGTGCCAGCAGCTTAGGAGACTATGGCTACACCTTC. The chain links TRBV5-5 to TRBJ1-2; no definite D call. This CDR3 has 12 residues. The V gene lost 2 bases and the J gene lost 3 bases, with 5 bases spanning the gap. Germline CDR1 is SGHKS and CDR2 is YYEKEE (reference sequence). Based on the CDR3 plus reference TRBV5-5 and TRBJ1-2, the full variable domain is DAGVTQSPTHLIKTRGQQVTLRCSPISGHKSVSWYQQVLGQGPQFIFQYYEKEERGRGNFPDRFSARQFPNYSSELNVNALLLGDSALYLCASSLGDYGYTFGSGTRLTVV.

V usage is TRBV19 and J usage is TRBJ1-5, with D uncertain. The length of the CDR3 is 14 residues. V lost 1 base and J 3 bases, leaving 7 bases between the germline ends. Per germline, CDR1 LNHDA and CDR2 SQIVND (reference sequence). The CDR3 protein is CASSIGGPNQPQHF. CDR3 coding DNA: TGTGCCAGTAGTATAGGTGGTCCCAATCAGCCCCAGCATTTT.

This clonotype was seen ten or more times. The CDR3 DNA reads as TGTGCCAGCAGCGGCGGGAGGTACGAGCAGTACTTC. Residues: CASSGGRYEQYF. This chain connects TRBV2 to TRBJ2-7; TRBD2 matches at 8 bases. The CDR3 contains 12 residues. V shed 6 bases, J shed 4 bases, and the junction held 2 bases outside the gene matches. In germline, CDR1 is SNHLY, CDR2 FYNNEI.

This clonotype was detected only a few times. The chain carries TRBV28 and TRBJ2-2; D might be TRBD2 (7 bases). The CDR3 loop spans 15 amino acids. The germline gives CDR1 MDHEN, CDR2 SYDVKM. V was clipped by 6 bases and J by 3 bases, with 14 bases between them. DNA for the CDR3: TGTGCCAGCAGCTCAGGGGAGGGCTACACCGGGGAGCTGTTTTTT. Its translation: CASSSGEGYTGELFF. Drawing the rest from reference TRBV28 and TRBJ2-2, the complete variable domain is DVKVTQSSRYLVKRTGEKVFLECVQDMDHENMFWYRQDPGLGLRLIYFSYDVKMKEKGDIPEGYSVSREKKERFSLILESASTNQTSMYLCASSSGEGYTGELFFGEGSRLTVL.

In its sample, this clonotype was seen many times. The rearrangement uses TRBV20-1 and TRBJ2-7; 8 bases map to TRBD1. With V trimmed by 7 bases and J by 2 bases, 4 bases remained unmatched. Germline V gene lookup returns CDR1 DFQATT and CDR2 SNEGSKA (reference sequence). This CDR3 has 12 amino acids. In nucleotides, the CDR3 is TGCAGTGGACAGGGGCGGGCCTACGAGCAGTACTTC. Its translation is CSGQGRAYEQYF.

This clonotype has more than one count but fewer than ten. The rearrangement links TRBV29-1 to TRBJ2-5; 9 bases match TRBD2. V dropped 8 bases and J dropped 10; count of bases not matched to a gene: 17. CDR1 SQVTM and CDR2 ANQGSEA come from the germline V gene. The CDR3 covers 14 residues. CDR3 nucleotide sequence: TGCAGCACTTCCGGCGGGGGGGTATTGGGAGACCAGTACTTC. It codes for CSTSGGGVLGDQYF.

The CDR3 loop is CASSVHPGPMNTEAFF. The CDR3 coding sequence is TGTGCCAGCAGCGTTCACCCAGGGCCCATGAACACTGAAGCTTTCTTT. The genes are TRBV7-2 and TRBJ1-1, with D possibly being TRBD1 (5 bases). The V gene lost 5 bases and the J gene lost 0 bases, with 16 bases spanning the gap. There are 16 residues in the CDR3. Germline V gene sequence: CDR1 SGHTA, CDR2 FQGNSA.

This clonotype was detected many times. This rearrangement joins TRBV7-3 to TRBJ2-5, with D perhaps TRBD2 (5 bases). V was shortened by 3 bases and J by 4 bases, with 9 bases between the two germline ends. The CDR3 loop spans 13 amino acids. Germline V gene sequence: CDR1 SGHTA, CDR2 FQGTGA. The CDR3 spells CASSFVSGETQYF. The CDR3 DNA is TGTGCCAGCAGCTTCGTGAGCGGAGAGACCCAGTACTTC.

This clonotype was detected ten times or more. The chain combines TRBV7-9 with TRBJ1-1, with D perhaps matching TRBD1 (6 bases). Germline V lookup: CDR1 SEHNR, CDR2 FQNEAQ (reference sequence). The CDR3 totals 14 residues. The V end was cut by 5 bases, the J end by 2 bases, with 12 bases between. The DNA for the CDR3 is TGTGCCAGCAGCCCCCCGGACAGTAACACTGAAGCTTTCTTT. As protein: CASSPPDSNTEAFF.

A remark on this clonotype: Since a much larger clone is just one base distant, this may be a read error. The rearrangement uses TRBV12-3 or TRBV12-4 and TRBJ1-1; no clear D gene. The CDR3 has 14 residues. The CDR3 region has the DNA TGTGCCGGCAGTTTATCCAGAATGAACACTGAAGCTTTCTTT. It encodes CAGSLSRMNTEAFF.